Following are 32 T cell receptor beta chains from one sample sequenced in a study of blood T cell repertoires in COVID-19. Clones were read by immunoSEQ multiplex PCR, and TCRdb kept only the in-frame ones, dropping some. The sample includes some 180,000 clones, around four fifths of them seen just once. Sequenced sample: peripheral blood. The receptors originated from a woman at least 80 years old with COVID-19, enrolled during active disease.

This chain's CDR3 is CATVPGTQYEQYF. The CDR3 nucleotides are TGTGCCACCGTACCCGGGACACAGTACGAGCAGTACTTC. V gene TRBV24-1 combines with J gene TRBJ2-7; possibly TRBD1 for D (6 bases). This CDR3 is 13 amino acids long. Germline CDR1 and CDR2: KGHDR and SFDVKD. V shed 9 bases and J shed 4 bases, with 15 bases lying between them.

The DNA for the CDR3 is TGTGCCATCAGTGCGTCGGGGACTAGCGGGACGACCTACAATGAGCAGTTCTTC. The encoded protein is CAISASGTSGTTYNEQFF. This rearrangement joins TRBV10-3 to TRBJ2-1; 13 bases line up with TRBD2. V shed 4 bases, J shed 2 bases, and the junction held 8 bases outside the gene matches. The CDR3 loop spans 18 amino acids. Germline-derived CDR1 and CDR2 are ENHRY and SYGVKD.

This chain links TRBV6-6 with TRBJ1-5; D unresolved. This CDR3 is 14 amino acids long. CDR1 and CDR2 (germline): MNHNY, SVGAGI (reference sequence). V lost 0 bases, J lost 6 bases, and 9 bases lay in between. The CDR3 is CASSYSSGVQPQHF. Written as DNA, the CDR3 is TGTGCCAGCAGTTACTCGAGCGGCGTTCAGCCCCAGCATTTT.

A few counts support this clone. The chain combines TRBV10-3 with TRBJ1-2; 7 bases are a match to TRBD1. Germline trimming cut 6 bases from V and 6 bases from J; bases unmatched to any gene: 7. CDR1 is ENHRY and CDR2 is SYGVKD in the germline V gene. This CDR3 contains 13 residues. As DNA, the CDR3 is TGTGCCATCAGAGGGACAGAAAACGATGGCTACACCTTC. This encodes CAIRGTENDGYTF.

CDR3 DNA sequence: TGCGCCAGCAGCTTGGCAGGGTATTCACCCCTCCACTTT. Protein: CASSLAGYSPLHF. J is TRBJ1-6 and V is TRBV5-1; D perhaps matches TRBD1 (5 bases). The CDR3 consists of 13 residues. Per the germline V gene, CDR1 is SGHRS and CDR2 is YFSETQ. Trimming left V 0 bases short and J 8 bases short, with 6 bases between.

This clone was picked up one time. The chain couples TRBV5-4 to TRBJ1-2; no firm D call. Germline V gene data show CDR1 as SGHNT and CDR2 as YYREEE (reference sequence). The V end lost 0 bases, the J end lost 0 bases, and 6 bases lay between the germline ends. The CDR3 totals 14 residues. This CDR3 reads CASSLGSTNYGYTF. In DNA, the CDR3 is TGTGCCAGCAGCTTGGGTAGTACTAACTATGGCTACACCTTC.

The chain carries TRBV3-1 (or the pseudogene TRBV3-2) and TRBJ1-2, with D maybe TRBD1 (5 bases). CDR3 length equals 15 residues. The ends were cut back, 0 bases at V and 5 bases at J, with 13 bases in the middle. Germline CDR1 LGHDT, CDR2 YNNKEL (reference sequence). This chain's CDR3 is CASSQDGARGYGYTF. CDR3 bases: TGTGCCAGCAGCCAAGATGGGGCGCGGGGGTATGGCTACACCTTC.

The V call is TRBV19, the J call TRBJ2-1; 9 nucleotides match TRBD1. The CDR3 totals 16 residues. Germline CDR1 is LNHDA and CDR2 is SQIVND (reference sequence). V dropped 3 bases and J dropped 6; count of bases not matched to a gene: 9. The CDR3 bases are TGTGCCAGTAGTATCTGGTCTGGGACAGGGAGCAATGAGCAGTTCTTC. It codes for CASSIWSGTGSNEQFF.

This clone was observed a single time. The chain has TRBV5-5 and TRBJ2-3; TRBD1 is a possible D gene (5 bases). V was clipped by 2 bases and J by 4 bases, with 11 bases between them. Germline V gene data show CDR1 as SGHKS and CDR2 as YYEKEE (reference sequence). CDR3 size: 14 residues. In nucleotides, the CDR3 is TGTGCCAGCAGCTTTCGGCAGGGCCCAGATACGCAGTATTTT. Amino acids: CASSFRQGPDTQYF. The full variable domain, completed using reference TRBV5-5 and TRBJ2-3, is DAGVTQSPTHLIKTRGQQVTLRCSPISGHKSVSWYQQVLGQGPQFIFQYYEKEERGRGNFPDRFSARQFPNYSSELNVNALLLGDSALYLCASSFRQGPDTQYFGPGTRLTVL.

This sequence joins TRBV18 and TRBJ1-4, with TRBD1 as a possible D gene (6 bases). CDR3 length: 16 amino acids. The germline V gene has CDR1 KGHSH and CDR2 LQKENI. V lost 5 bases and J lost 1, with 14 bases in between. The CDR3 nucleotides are TGTGCCAGCTCAGCACGGAGAGGGGGAACTAATGAAAAACTGTTTTTT. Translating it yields CASSARRGGTNEKLFF. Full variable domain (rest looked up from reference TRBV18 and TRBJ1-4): NAGVMQNPRHLVRRRGQEARLRCSPMKGHSHVYWYRQLPEEGLKFMVYLQKENIIDESGMPKERFSAEFPKEGPSILRIQQVVRGDSAAYFCASSARRGGTNEKLFFGSGTQLSVL.

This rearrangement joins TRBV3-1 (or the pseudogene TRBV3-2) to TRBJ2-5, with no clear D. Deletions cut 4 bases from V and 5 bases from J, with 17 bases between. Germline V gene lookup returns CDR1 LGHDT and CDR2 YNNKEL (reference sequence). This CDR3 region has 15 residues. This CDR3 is CASSPSAAQRETQYF. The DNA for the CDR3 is TGTGCCAGCAGCCCCTCAGCCGCTCAGAGGGAGACCCAGTACTTC.

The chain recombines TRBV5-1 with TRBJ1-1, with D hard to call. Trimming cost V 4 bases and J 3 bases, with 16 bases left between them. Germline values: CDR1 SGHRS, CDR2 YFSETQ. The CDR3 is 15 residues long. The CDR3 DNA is TGCGCCAGCAGCCCTGACGCTCGGAGGGACACTGAAGCTTTCTTT. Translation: CASSPDARRDTEAFF.

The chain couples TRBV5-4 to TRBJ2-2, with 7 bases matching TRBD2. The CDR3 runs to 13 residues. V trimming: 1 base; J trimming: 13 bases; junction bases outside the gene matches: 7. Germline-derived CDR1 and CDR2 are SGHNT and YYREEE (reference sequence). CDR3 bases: TGTGCCAGCAGCTTGACGGGAGGCAGTGTGCTGTTTTTT. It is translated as CASSLTGGSVLFF.

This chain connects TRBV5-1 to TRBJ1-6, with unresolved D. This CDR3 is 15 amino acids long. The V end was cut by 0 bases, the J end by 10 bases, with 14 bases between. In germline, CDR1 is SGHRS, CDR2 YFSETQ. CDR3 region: CASSLGVTRGSPLHF. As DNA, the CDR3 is TGCGCCAGCAGCTTGGGGGTAACGCGAGGATCACCCCTCCACTTT.

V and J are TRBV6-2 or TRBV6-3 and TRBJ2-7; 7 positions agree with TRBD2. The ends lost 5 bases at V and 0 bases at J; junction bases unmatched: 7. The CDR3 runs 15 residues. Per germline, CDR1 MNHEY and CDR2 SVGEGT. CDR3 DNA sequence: TGTGCCAGCAGTACTACTAGCGTGAGCTCCTACGAGCAGTACTTC. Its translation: CASSTTSVSSYEQYF.

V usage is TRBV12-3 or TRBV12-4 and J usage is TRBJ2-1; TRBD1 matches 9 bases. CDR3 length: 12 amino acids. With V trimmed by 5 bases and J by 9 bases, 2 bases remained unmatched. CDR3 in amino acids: CASSRQGVEQFF. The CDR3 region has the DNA TGTGCCAGCAGTAGACAGGGGGTTGAGCAGTTCTTC.

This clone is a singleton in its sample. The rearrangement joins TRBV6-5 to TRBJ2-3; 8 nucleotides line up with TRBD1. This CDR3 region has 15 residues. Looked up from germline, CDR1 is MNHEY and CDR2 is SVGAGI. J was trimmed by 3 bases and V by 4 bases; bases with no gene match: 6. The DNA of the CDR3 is TGTGCCAGCAGTTTACAGGGGGTTGGTACAGATACGCAGTATTTT. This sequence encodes CASSLQGVGTDTQYF.

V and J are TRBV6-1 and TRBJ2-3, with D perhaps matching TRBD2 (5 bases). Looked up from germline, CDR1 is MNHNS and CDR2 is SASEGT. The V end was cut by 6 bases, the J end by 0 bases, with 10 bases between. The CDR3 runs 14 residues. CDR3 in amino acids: CASRADFSTDTQYF. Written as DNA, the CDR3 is TGTGCCAGCAGGGCGGACTTTAGCACAGATACGCAGTATTTT.

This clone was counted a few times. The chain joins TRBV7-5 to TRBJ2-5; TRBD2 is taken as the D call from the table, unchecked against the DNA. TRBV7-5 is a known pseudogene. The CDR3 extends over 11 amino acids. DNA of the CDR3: TGTGTCAGAAGCTCATACGGGGCCCAGTACTTC. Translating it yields CVRSSYGAQYF.

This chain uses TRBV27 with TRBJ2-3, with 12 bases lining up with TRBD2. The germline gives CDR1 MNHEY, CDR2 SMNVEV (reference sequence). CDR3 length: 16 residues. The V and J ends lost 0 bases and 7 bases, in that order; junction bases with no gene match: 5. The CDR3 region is CASSLSPSGGANTQYF. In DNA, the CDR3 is TGTGCCAGCAGTTTATCTCCTAGCGGGGGGGCAAATACGCAGTATTTT.

In DNA form, the CDR3 reads TGCGCCAGCAGCTTAAGGCCTAGCGGCGCCCATGAGCAGTTCTTC. This encodes CASSLRPSGAHEQFF. The V gene is TRBV5-1, the J gene TRBJ2-1; 7 positions agree with TRBD2. Germline V gene data show CDR1 as SGHRS and CDR2 as YFSETQ. This CDR3 is 15 amino acids long. The junction had 10 bases not matched to a gene; V was cut back by 2 bases and J by 8 bases.

In DNA, the CDR3 is TGTGCCAGCAGCCAAGGTTCGCAACCCGCGGAGGGGAATCAGCCCCAGCATTTT. Translation gives CASSQGSQPAEGNQPQHF. The chain has TRBV4-2 and TRBJ1-5, with a possible D match to TRBD1 (5 bases). Trimming pared 1 base from V and 4 bases from J, leaving 20 bases between. The CDR3 consists of 18 residues. In germline, CDR1 is LGHNA, CDR2 YNFKEQ.

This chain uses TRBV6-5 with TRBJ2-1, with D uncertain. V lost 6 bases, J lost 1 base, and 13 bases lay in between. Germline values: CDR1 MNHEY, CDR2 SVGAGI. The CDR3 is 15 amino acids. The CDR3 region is CASRPTTGSYNEQFF. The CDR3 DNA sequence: TGTGCCAGCAGACCTACAACGGGTTCCTACAATGAGCAGTTCTTC.

CDR3 nucleotides: TGTGCCAGCAGGGGACTAGCGGGAGCTAACAATGAGCAGTTCTTC. Its translation is CASRGLAGANNEQFF. The V call is TRBV28, the J call TRBJ2-1, with TRBD2 matching 14 bases. V shed 6 bases, J shed 5 bases, and the junction held 3 bases outside the gene matches. The germline V gene has CDR1 MDHEN and CDR2 SYDVKM. This CDR3 is 15 amino acids long.

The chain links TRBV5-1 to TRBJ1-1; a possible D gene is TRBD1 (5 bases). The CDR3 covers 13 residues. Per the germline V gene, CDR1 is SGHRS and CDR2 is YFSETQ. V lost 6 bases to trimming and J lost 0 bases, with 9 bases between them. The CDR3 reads CASTEGMNTEAFF. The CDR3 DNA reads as TGCGCCAGCACGGAGGGGATGAACACTGAAGCTTTCTTT.

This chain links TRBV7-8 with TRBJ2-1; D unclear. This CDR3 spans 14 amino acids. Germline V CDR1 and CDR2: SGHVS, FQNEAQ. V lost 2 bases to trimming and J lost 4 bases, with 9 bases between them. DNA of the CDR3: TGTGCCAGCAGCTTACTAGGATTTTACAATGAGCAGTTCTTC. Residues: CASSLLGFYNEQFF.

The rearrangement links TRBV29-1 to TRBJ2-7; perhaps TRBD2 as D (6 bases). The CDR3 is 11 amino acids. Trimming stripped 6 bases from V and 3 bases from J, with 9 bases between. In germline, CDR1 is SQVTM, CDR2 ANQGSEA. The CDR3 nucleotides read TGCAGCGTGGGGGAGGACTACGAGCAGTACTTC. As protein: CSVGEDYEQYF.

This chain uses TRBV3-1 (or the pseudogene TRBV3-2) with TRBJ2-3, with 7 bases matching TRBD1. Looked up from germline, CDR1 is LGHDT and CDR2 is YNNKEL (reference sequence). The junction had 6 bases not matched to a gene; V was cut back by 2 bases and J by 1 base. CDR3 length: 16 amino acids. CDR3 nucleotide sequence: TGTGCCAGCAGCCAATCCCGGACAGGACGCACAGATACGCAGTATTTT. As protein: CASSQSRTGRTDTQYF.

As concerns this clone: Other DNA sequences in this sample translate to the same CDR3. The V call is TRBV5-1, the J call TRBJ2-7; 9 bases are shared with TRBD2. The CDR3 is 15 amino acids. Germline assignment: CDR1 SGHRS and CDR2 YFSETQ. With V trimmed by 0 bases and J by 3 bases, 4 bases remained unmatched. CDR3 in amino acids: CASSLGPRGGYEQYF. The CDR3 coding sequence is TGCGCCAGCAGCTTGGGACCGCGGGGGGGCTACGAGCAGTACTTC.

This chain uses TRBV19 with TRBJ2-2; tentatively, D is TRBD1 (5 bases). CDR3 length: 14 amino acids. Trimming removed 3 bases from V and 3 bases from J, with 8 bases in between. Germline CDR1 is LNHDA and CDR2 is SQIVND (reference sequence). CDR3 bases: TGTGCCAGTAGTATTGGCAGGGACACCGGGGAGCTGTTTTTT. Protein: CASSIGRDTGELFF.

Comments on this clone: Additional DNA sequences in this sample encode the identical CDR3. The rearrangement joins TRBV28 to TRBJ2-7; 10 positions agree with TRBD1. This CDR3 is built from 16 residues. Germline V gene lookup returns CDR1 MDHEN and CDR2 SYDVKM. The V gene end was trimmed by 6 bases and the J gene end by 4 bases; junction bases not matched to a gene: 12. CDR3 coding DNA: TGTGCCAGCAGCTCCCAGAAGGACAGGGGGTCTTACGAGCAGTACTTC. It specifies CASSSQKDRGSYEQYF. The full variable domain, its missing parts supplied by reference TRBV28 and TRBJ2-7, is DVKVTQSSRYLVKRTGEKVFLECVQDMDHENMFWYRQDPGLGLRLIYFSYDVKMKEKGDIPEGYSVSREKKERFSLILESASTNQTSMYLCASSSQKDRGSYEQYFGPGTRLTVT.

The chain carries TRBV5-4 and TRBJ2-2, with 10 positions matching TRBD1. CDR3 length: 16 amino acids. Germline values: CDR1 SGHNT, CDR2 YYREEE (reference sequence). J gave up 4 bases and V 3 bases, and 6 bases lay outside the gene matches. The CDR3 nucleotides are TGTGCCAGCAGCTGGGTGGACAGGGGGGGCACCGGGGAGCTGTTTTTT. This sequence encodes CASSWVDRGGTGELFF.